The table lists the clone carrying this T cell receptor (beta chain) with a few counts. The antigen remains undetermined. A junction boundary mismatches the germline segment, possibly from a read error. From RNA transcripts, TCR beta CDR3 regions were amplified. RT-PCR in the first round (using the HTBI primer set) targeted the TCR CDR3. TCRdb re-called the multiplex PCR reads through MiXCR, storing one row per CDR3 protein. The sample contains roughly 630,000 distinct CDR3 sequences, 15% to 17% of which appear only once. The entry originates in a study of T cells in Graves' hyperthyroidism and ophthalmopathy. The CDR3 covers 16 residues. Study outcomes and limitations: Ophthalmopathy cases were set apart from stable hyperthyroidism by a 13 V-J model. Peripheral blood also featured most of the thyroid clonotypes expanded above 0.001.

The PBMCs were taken from roughly 10 ml of fresh peripheral blood. This receptor was taken from a woman aged 25-40 years with Graves' hyperthyroidism. The source material was blood. The rearrangement joins TRBV12-3 or TRBV12-4 to TRBJ2-1; TRBD2 agrees at 14 bases. The CDR3 DNA follows: TGTGCCAGCAGTTTTGGGACTAGCGGGAGCTGGAATGAGCAGTCCTTC. It translates to CASSFGTSGSWNEQSF.